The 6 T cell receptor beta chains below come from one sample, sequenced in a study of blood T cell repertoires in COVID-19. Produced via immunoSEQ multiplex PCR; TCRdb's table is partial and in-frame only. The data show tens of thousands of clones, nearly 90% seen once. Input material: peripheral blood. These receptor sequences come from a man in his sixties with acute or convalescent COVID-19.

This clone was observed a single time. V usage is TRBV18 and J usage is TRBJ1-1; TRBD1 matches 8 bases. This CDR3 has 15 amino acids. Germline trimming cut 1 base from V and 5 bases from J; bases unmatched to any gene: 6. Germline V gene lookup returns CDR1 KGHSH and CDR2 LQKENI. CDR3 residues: CASSPLGTGTTEAFF. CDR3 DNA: TGTGCCAGCTCACCACTCGGGACAGGAACAACTGAAGCTTTCTTT.

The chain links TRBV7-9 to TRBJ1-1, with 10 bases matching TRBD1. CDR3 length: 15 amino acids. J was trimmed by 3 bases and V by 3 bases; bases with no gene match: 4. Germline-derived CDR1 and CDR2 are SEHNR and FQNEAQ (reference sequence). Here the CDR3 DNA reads TGTGCCAGCAGCTTGACAGGGGGCTGGGACACTGAAGCTTTCTTT. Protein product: CASSLTGGWDTEAFF.

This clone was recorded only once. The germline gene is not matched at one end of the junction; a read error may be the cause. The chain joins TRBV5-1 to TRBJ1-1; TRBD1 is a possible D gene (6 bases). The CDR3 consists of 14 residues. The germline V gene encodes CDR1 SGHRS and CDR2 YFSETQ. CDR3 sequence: CASSQGQFNSEAFF. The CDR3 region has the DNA TGCGCCAGCAGCCAAGGACAGTTTAACAGTGAAGCTTTCTTT.

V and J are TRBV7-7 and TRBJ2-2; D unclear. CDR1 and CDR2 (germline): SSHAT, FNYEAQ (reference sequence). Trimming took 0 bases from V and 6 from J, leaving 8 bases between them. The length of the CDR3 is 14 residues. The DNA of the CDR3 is TGTGCCAGCAGCTTAGCGGGCGACGCCGGGGAGCTGTTTTTT. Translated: CASSLAGDAGELFF.

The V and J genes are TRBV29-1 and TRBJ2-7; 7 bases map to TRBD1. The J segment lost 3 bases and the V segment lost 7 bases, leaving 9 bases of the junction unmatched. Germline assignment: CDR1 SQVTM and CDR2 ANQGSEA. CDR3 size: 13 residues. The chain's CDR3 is CSARGQVDYEQYF. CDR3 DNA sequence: TGCAGCGCTAGAGGACAGGTTGACTACGAGCAGTACTTC.

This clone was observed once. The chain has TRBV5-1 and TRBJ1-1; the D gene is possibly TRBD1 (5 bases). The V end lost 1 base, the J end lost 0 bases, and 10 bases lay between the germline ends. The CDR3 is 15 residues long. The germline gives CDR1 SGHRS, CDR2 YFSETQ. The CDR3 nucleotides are TGCGCCAGCAGCTTGTACGGGGGGATGAACACTGAAGCTTTCTTT. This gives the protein CASSLYGGMNTEAFF.